The clone carrying this TCR beta chain was seen once. This sample is drawn from a study of T cell changes during pregnancy in multiple sclerosis. Using immunoSEQ multiplex PCR, the repertoire was profiled, and TCRdb retains in-frame clones only, with some absent. The repertoire includes approximately 84,000 clones, 94% of them detected once, and about 0.99% sits in the top ten. V lost 6 bases to trimming and J lost 4 bases; unmatched junction nucleotides: 12. The CDR3 contains 17 residues. In germline, CDR1 is MDHEN, CDR2 SYDVKM. The rearrangement links TRBV28 to TRBJ2-2; 9 bases agree with TRBD1. This specimen was peripheral blood, taken in the second trimester of pregnancy. The sequence was collected from a female donor in good health, enrolled as a control in a pregnancy study. CDR3 DNA sequence: TGTGCCAGCAGCTCGGTCGTGACAGGGGGTAGCACCGGGGAGCTGTTTTTT. This codes for CASSSVVTGGSTGELFF.